This TCR beta chain was recovered during a study of cytomegalovirus exposure and HLA in healthy donors. Primers: 60 Vbeta forward and 13 Jbeta reverse. Here immunoSEQ multiplex PCR was the method, and the copy in TCRdb shows in-frame clones only, minus some. This sample has roughly 100,000 clones, with 55% to 70% found just once. Trimming removed 3 bases at V and 1 base at J, with 6 bases between. CDR3 length: 13 amino acids. CDR1 SNHLY and CDR2 FYNNEI come from the germline V gene. The receptor was derived from a woman aged 45-65 years in good health and CMV-seropositive. The chain has TRBV2 and TRBJ1-1; D remains unclear. Sequenced sample: PBMCs. This chain's CDR3 is CASSDRGNTEAFF. The CDR3 coding sequence is TGTGCCAGCAGTGATCGGGGGAACACTGAAGCTTTCTTT.